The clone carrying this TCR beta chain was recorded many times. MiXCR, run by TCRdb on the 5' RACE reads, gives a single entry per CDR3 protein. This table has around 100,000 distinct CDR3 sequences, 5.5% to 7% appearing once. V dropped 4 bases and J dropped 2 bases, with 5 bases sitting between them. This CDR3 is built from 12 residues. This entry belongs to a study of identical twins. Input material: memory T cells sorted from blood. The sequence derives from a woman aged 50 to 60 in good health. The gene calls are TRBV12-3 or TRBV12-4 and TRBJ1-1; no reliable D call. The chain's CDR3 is CASSYSNTEAFF. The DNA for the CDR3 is TGTGCCAGCAGTTATTCCAACACTGAAGCTTTCTTT.